One T cell receptor beta chain is described in this entry. This receptor's antigen is unknown. Base qualities are not recorded, but no much larger clone differs from it by a single base. The immunoSEQ Assay, a bias-controlled multiplex PCR, was used to amplify TCRbeta CDR3 regions from genomic DNA. The authors processed their data as follows. Within the assay, amplification of reference gene primers was used to estimate how many nucleated cells each sample contained. To quantify the absolute abundance of each unique TCRbeta CDR3 rearrangement, sequence reads were collapsed and filtered. For each sample, productive Simpson clonality was calculated as the square root of Simpson's diversity index across productive rearrangements. Held by TCRdb, this immuneACCESS table contains in-frame sequences only and omits some clones. Under half of the omission traces to an unresolved V gene where checked; the cause of the rest is unknown. Clone size and the V and J calls come from that table; the DNA yielded D and trimming. The sample table lists approximately 300,000 clones, around 87% of them with a count of one. Roughly 2.3% of the sample lies in the top ten.

This sample is part of a study of blood T cell repertoires in COVID-19 (dated by TCRdb to about 2020). Background on the whole study: Samples from collaborators originated in the United States, Italy and Spain and spanned both the acute and convalescent phases of COVID-19. The material from the prospective study consisted of cDNA or gDNA derived from T cells, B-cell-depleted T cells, or PBMCs. Subjects who had been exposed to COVID-19, were actively infected with it, or had recovered from it provided the deeply sampled blood TCRbeta repertoires that made up the dataset. The repertoires were made available in a free public database intended to serve as a resource for research on the immune response to SARS-CoV-2. The samples were drawn from two sources: the first 160 participants of the ongoing ImmuneRACE study, and 1,200 or so subjects contributed by 6 global collaborators. Nearly every sample came with metadata listing a de-identified subject ID, COVID-19 status, age in years and sex. HLA class I and class II types, where available, came from metadata supplied by the sample provider rather than from assay-based typing. Points the paper makes about the study in general: Clinical and demographic metadata were provided uncurated, with the amount varying by source and participant.

Each collaborating institution followed its own protocols to collect whole blood in K2EDTA tubes. For TCRbeta analysis, collaborators shipped samples in one of three forms: frozen whole blood, isolated PBMCs, or DNA extracted from either of those sample types. This sequence was found in a man between 18 and 29 years old with active or convalescent COVID-19. Material: peripheral blood.

This receptor carries the CDR3 CASSSDRYNGQPQHF. The DNA is as follows: TGTGCCAGCTCCTCAGACAGATATAACGGTCAGCCCCAGCATTTT. The V and J segments used are TRBV18 and TRBJ1-5; TRBD1 could be the D gene, as 5 bases match. Taken from cysteine to phenylalanine, the CDR3 has 15 residues. The kept DNA is CDR3 alone, 45 bases in frame from the first base. V loses 6 bases of germline sequence and J loses 6 bases, and the interval between the two ends is 18 bases. From the germline V gene, CDR1 is KGHSH and CDR2 is LQKENI.